Below, 32 T cell receptor beta chains from the same sample are listed, as sequenced in a study of blood T cell repertoires in COVID-19. TCRdb keeps only in-frame clones here, not all; method: immunoSEQ multiplex PCR. The table includes roughly 250,000 clones, approximately 82% detected once. Material for sequencing was peripheral blood. The receptors come from a woman older than 75 with acute or convalescent COVID-19.

The V and J genes are TRBV6-2 or TRBV6-3 and TRBJ2-1, with 8 positions matching TRBD2. Germline CDR1 is MNHEY and CDR2 is SVGEGT. The V and J ends lost 5 bases and 6 bases, in that order; junction bases with no gene match: 9. This CDR3 has 15 amino acids. The CDR3 is CASSEREFDANEQFF. DNA of the CDR3: TGTGCCAGCAGTGAGCGGGAGTTCGACGCCAATGAGCAGTTCTTC.

The chain recombines TRBV5-1 with TRBJ2-5; 7 bases map to TRBD1. There are 15 residues in the CDR3. V was pared by 4 bases and J by 2 bases, with 8 bases of the junction left unmatched. CDR1 and CDR2 (germline): SGHRS, YFSETQ. CDR3 nucleotide sequence: TGCGCCAGCAGCCCCTCTGTGGGACAGCAAGAGACCCAGTACTTC. Its translation: CASSPSVGQQETQYF.

The chain employs TRBV4-1 and TRBJ2-4; 12 bases are shared with TRBD2. This CDR3 spans 20 amino acids. The germline V gene encodes CDR1 MGHRA and CDR2 YSYEKL. The V segment lost 0 bases and the J segment 2 bases; nucleotides outside the gene matches: 11. The CDR3 bases are TGCGCCAGCAGCCAAGATCCTAGCGGGAGGGCCGATTTATCCAAAAACATTCAGTACTTC. It is translated as CASSQDPSGRADLSKNIQYF.

This rearrangement joins TRBV9 to TRBJ2-2, with D possibly being TRBD2 (5 bases). The V and J ends lost 1 base and 0 bases respectively, with 10 bases between them. Germline V lookup: CDR1 SGDLS, CDR2 YYNGEE. The CDR3 contains 16 residues. In DNA form, the CDR3 reads TGTGCCAGCAGCGTACGCGGGCGGCCGAACACCGGGGAGCTGTTTTTT. The encoded protein is CASSVRGRPNTGELFF.

The gene calls are TRBV6-6 and TRBJ2-7, with TRBD2 matching 7 bases. V lost 0 bases and J lost 3; bases outside the gene matches: 8. CDR1 and CDR2 from the germline V gene are MNHNY and SVGAGI (reference sequence). The CDR3 loop spans 16 amino acids. In DNA, the CDR3 is TGTGCCAGCAGTTACTCTTCGCGGGGGAACATCTACGAGCAGTACTTC. Its translation is CASSYSSRGNIYEQYF.

This chain connects TRBV6-2 or TRBV6-3 to TRBJ2-5; 7 positions match TRBD2. V was clipped by 7 bases and J by 5 bases; unmatched bases: 13. Germline V CDR1 and CDR2: MNHEY, SVGEGT. This CDR3 has 15 amino acids. The CDR3 DNA follows: TGTGCCAGCACCCCCGGTTGGGGGGGAGGGGAGACCCAGTACTTC. Its translation is CASTPGWGGGETQYF.

V gene TRBV6-5 combines with J gene TRBJ1-2; the D gene is possibly TRBD1 (6 bases). Germline values: CDR1 MNHEY, CDR2 SVGAGI. CDR3 length: 16 amino acids. Trimming took 0 bases from V and 1 from J, leaving 12 bases between them. CDR3 sequence: CASSYSGNRVNYGYTF. CDR3 DNA: TGTGCCAGCAGTTACTCGGGAAACAGGGTTAACTATGGCTACACCTTC.

The V and J genes are TRBV3-1 (or the pseudogene TRBV3-2) and TRBJ2-3, with D unclear. CDR1 LGHDT and CDR2 YNNKEL come from the germline V gene (reference sequence). The CDR3 has 15 residues. V shed 9 bases and J shed 0 bases, with 16 bases lying between them. CDR3 sequence: CASTWPLGSTDTQYF. CDR3 nucleotide sequence: TGTGCCAGTACATGGCCGCTAGGTAGCACAGATACGCAGTATTTT.

This clone was counted a single time. The rearrangement uses TRBV7-2 and TRBJ2-3; TRBD2 matches at 9 bases. Germline values: CDR1 SGHTA, CDR2 FQGNSA. This CDR3 spans 14 amino acids. V dropped 5 bases and J dropped 6; count of bases not matched to a gene: 6. The DNA of the CDR3 is TGTGCCAGCAGCCCGGCGGGGGGGCTTGATACGCAGTATTTT. It yields the protein CASSPAGGLDTQYF.

The V call is TRBV7-6, the J call TRBJ2-1, with TRBD1 matching over 9 bases. The CDR3 length is 15 residues. The V gene's germline CDR1 is SGHVS and CDR2 FNYEAQ. Trimming cost V 4 bases and J 2 bases; bases outside gene matches: 3. The CDR3: CASSSTGGAYNEQFF. DNA of the CDR3: TGTGCCAGCAGCTCAACAGGGGGCGCCTACAATGAGCAGTTCTTC.

As for this clone: Other DNA sequences in this sample translate to the same CDR3. The CDR3 sequence: CASSSDRGSDTQYF. CDR3 DNA: TGTGCCAGCAGCTCCGACAGGGGGTCAGATACGCAGTATTTT. The rearrangement uses TRBV7-9 and TRBJ2-3; 9 bases align to TRBD1. V dropped 4 bases and J dropped 4; count of bases not matched to a gene: 3. The CDR3 is made up of 14 amino acids. CDR1 is SEHNR, CDR2 FQNEAQ, per germline (reference sequence).

The V call is TRBV28, the J call TRBJ2-1; the match to TRBD2 covers 9 bases. This CDR3 is built from 16 residues. V gave up 2 bases and J gave up 5 bases; unmatched junction bases: 7. Germline lookup yields CDR1 MDHEN and CDR2 SYDVKM. The DNA of the CDR3 is TGTGCCAGCAGTTTACTTGGCGGGAGGGTAGACAATGAGCAGTTCTTC. This sequence encodes CASSLLGGRVDNEQFF. Supplemented by reference TRBV28 and TRBJ2-1, the full variable domain reads DVKVTQSSRYLVKRTGEKVFLECVQDMDHENMFWYRQDPGLGLRLIYFSYDVKMKEKGDIPEGYSVSREKKERFSLILESASTNQTSMYLCASSLLGGRVDNEQFFGPGTRLTVL.

The chain joins TRBV7-2 to TRBJ1-1; D might be TRBD1 (6 bases). The CDR3 runs 12 residues. The ends were cut back, 5 bases at V and 5 bases at J, with 9 bases in the middle. Germline values: CDR1 SGHTA, CDR2 FQGNSA. CDR3 in amino acids: CASSPQGTEAFF. For the CDR3, the DNA is TGTGCCAGCAGCCCCCAGGGGACTGAAGCTTTCTTT.

The chain couples TRBV7-2 to TRBJ2-7; 12 positions match TRBD2. There are 17 residues in the CDR3. V lost 2 bases and J lost 0; bases outside the gene matches: 5. CDR1 SGHTA and CDR2 FQGNSA come from the germline V gene. DNA for the CDR3: TGTGCCAGCAGCTTACCGACTAGCGGGGGCCGCTCCTACGAGCAGTACTTC. As protein: CASSLPTSGGRSYEQYF.

V is TRBV12-2 and J is TRBJ2-3; the table's D call TRBD2 went unverified against the DNA. TRBV12-2 has pseudogene status. The CDR3 sequence is 17 residues long. For the CDR3, the DNA is TGTGCAAGTCGCCCCTGTCTAGCGCGGAGAGGCACAGATACGCAGTATTTT. It specifies CASRPCLARRGTDTQYF.

The V gene is TRBV28, the J gene TRBJ2-7; 9 nucleotides match TRBD1. The CDR3 length is 12 residues. Germline V gene lookup returns CDR1 MDHEN and CDR2 SYDVKM. V lost 6 bases to trimming and J lost 7 bases; unmatched junction nucleotides: 4. The CDR3 nucleotides read TGTGCCAGCAGCGGGACAGGGTGGGAGCAGTACTTC. Its translation is CASSGTGWEQYF.

The chain carries TRBV19 and TRBJ1-1, with TRBD1 matching 7 bases. This CDR3 is 14 amino acids long. Germline V gives CDR1 LNHDA, CDR2 SQIVND (reference sequence). V lost 6 bases to trimming and J lost 2 bases; unmatched junction nucleotides: 6. CDR3: CASRETGSNTEAFF. The DNA of the CDR3 is TGTGCCAGTAGAGAGACAGGGTCAAACACTGAAGCTTTCTTT.

The table lists this clone with a few counts. The chain uses TRBV18 and TRBJ1-3; D not certain. With 3 bases removed from V and 2 bases from J, the gap between germline ends came to 11 bases. The CDR3 sequence is 15 residues long. Germline loops: CDR1 KGHSH, CDR2 LQKENI. CDR3 nucleotides: TGTGCCAGCTCACCCCTCAGTGTTCCTGGAAACACCATATATTTT. Translation gives CASSPLSVPGNTIYF. The full variable domain, its missing parts supplied by reference TRBV18 and TRBJ1-3, is NAGVMQNPRHLVRRRGQEARLRCSPMKGHSHVYWYRQLPEEGLKFMVYLQKENIIDESGMPKERFSAEFPKEGPSILRIQQVVRGDSAAYFCASSPLSVPGNTIYFGEGSWLTVV.

The CDR3 bases are TGTGCCAGCTCGGCCGGGACAGGGGAAGGTGGCTACACCTTC. Translated, it gives CASSAGTGEGGYTF. This chain joins TRBV18 and TRBJ1-2; 10 bases agree with TRBD1. V trimming: 6 bases; J trimming: 7 bases; junction bases outside the gene matches: 8. Germline-derived CDR1 and CDR2 are KGHSH and LQKENI. This CDR3 spans 14 amino acids.

The V call is TRBV11-2, the J call TRBJ2-3, with 8 bases lining up with TRBD2. Germline V lookup: CDR1 SGHAT, CDR2 FQNNGV. The CDR3 length is 18 residues. V lost 4 bases, J lost 4 bases, and 16 bases stayed unmatched. As DNA, the CDR3 is TGTGCCAGCAGCTCGGCGGTCGGGAGGGCCGGTTCTGCAGATACGCAGTATTTT. Its protein is CASSSAVGRAGSADTQYF.

The chain employs TRBV6-5 and TRBJ1-1, with a possible D match to TRBD1 (6 bases). The CDR3 runs to 14 residues. The V gene lost 6 bases and the J gene lost 2 bases, with 13 bases spanning the gap. Germline assignment: CDR1 MNHEY and CDR2 SVGAGI. Written as DNA, the CDR3 is TGTGCCAGCAGACGACGACAGGAAAACACTGAAGCTTTCTTT. It encodes CASRRRQENTEAFF.

The chain links TRBV18 to TRBJ1-2, with 7 bases that match TRBD1. CDR1 is KGHSH and CDR2 is LQKENI in the germline V gene. J gave up 1 base and V 5 bases, and 7 bases lay outside the gene matches. The CDR3 runs 15 residues. The CDR3, as DNA: TGTGCCAGCTCAGCAACGACAGGGCTTAACTATGGCTACACCTTC. Protein: CASSATTGLNYGYTF.

The chain carries TRBV11-2 and TRBJ2-7; 10 positions match TRBD2. The CDR3 is 15 residues long. With 0 bases clipped from V and 3 bases from J, the junction kept 2 bases outside the gene matches. Germline V gene data show CDR1 as SGHAT and CDR2 as FQNNGV. CDR3 DNA: TGTGCCAGCAGCTTAGATCGACTAGCGGGCTACGAGCAGTACTTC. It specifies CASSLDRLAGYEQYF. Full variable domain (outside the CDR3, taken from reference TRBV11-2 and TRBJ2-7): EAGVAQSPRYKIIEKRQSVAFWCNPISGHATLYWYQQILGQGPKLLIQFQNNGVVDDSQLPKDRFSAERLKGVDSTLKIQPAKLEDSAVYLCASSLDRLAGYEQYFGPGTRLTVT.

V gene TRBV5-1 combines with J gene TRBJ2-1; TRBD2 aligns across 14 bases. The CDR3 spans 16 residues. CDR1 and CDR2 (germline): SGHRS, YFSETQ. Trimming at V came to 7 bases and at J to 5 bases, leaving 8 bases not matched to a gene. The CDR3 loop reads CASSGLAGARDNEQFF. The CDR3 nucleotides read TGCGCCAGCTCGGGACTAGCGGGAGCTCGGGACAATGAGCAGTTCTTC.

This clone came up a few times. The gene calls are TRBV9 and TRBJ2-1, with 14 bases that match TRBD2. This CDR3 is built from 16 residues. The V and J ends lost 4 bases and 3 bases, in that order; junction bases with no gene match: 3. Germline assignment: CDR1 SGDLS and CDR2 YYNGEE. The CDR3 nucleotides read TGTGCCAGCAGCTCGGGACTAGCGGGGGACTACAATGAGCAGTTCTTC. Translation gives CASSSGLAGDYNEQFF. The full variable domain, its missing parts supplied by reference TRBV9 and TRBJ2-1, is DSGVTQTPKHLITATGQRVTLRCSPRSGDLSVYWYQQSLDQGLQFLIQYYNGEERAKGNILERFSAQQFPDLHSELNLSSLELGDSALYFCASSSGLAGDYNEQFFGPGTRLTVL.

This rearrangement joins TRBV27 to TRBJ1-1; perhaps TRBD1 as D (5 bases). The V gene's germline CDR1 is MNHEY and CDR2 SMNVEV (reference sequence). The CDR3 spans 14 residues. The V end lost 6 bases, the J end lost 4 bases, and 15 bases lay between the germline ends. The CDR3 DNA is TGTGCCAGCAGCCCGGGGGGGAGAGGCACTGAAGCTTTCTTT. Translating gives CASSPGGRGTEAFF.

The genes are TRBV7-9 and TRBJ1-4; TRBD1 matches at 11 bases. J gave up 0 bases and V 4 bases, and 7 bases lay outside the gene matches. CDR1 and CDR2 from the germline V gene are SEHNR and FQNEAQ (reference sequence). The CDR3 loop spans 18 amino acids. The CDR3 coding sequence is TGTGCCAGCAGCTGGACAGGGGGCTCAGGGACAACTAATGAAAAACTGTTTTTT. Its translation is CASSWTGGSGTTNEKLFF.

Turning to this clone: Germline is not matched at one junction end, which may reflect a read error. This chain connects TRBV2 to TRBJ1-5; D not certain. Germline V lookup: CDR1 SNHLY, CDR2 FYNNEI. This CDR3 spans 18 amino acids. The CDR3 region is CASREGSVNLYSNQPQHF. The CDR3 region has the DNA TGTGCCAGCAGGGAAGGCAGCGTTAACCTTTATAGCAATCAGCCCCAGCATTTT.

This clone was recorded a few times. The chain has TRBV7-2 and TRBJ2-5; 9 bases agree with TRBD1. Germline V gene lookup returns CDR1 SGHTA and CDR2 FQGNSA. V shed 5 bases, J shed 5 bases, and the junction held 12 bases outside the gene matches. The CDR3 spans 16 residues. CDR3 in DNA: TGTGCCAGCAGCCAAGGGGGACAGGGTTTTCGGGAGACCCAGTACTTC. This translates into CASSQGGQGFRETQYF.

The chain recombines TRBV5-6 with TRBJ1-3, with D maybe TRBD1 (6 bases). The germline V gene encodes CDR1 SGHDT and CDR2 YYEEEE. V gave up 3 bases and J gave up 1 base, with 8 bases separating them. The CDR3 is 14 residues long. The CDR3 nucleotides read TGTGCCAGCAGCTGGACAGATTCTGGAAACACCATATATTTT. This sequence encodes CASSWTDSGNTIYF. The full variable domain, its missing parts supplied by reference TRBV5-6 and TRBJ1-3, is DAGVTQSPTHLIKTRGQQVTLRCSPKSGHDTVSWYQQALGQGPQFIFQYYEEEERQRGNFPDRFSGHQFPNYSSELNVNALLLGDSALYLCASSWTDSGNTIYFGEGSWLTVV.

J is TRBJ2-7 and V is TRBV6-1; TRBD2 matches 9 bases. CDR1 and CDR2 from the germline V gene are MNHNS and SASEGT. The CDR3 runs to 15 residues. V trimming: 2 bases; J trimming: 4 bases; junction bases outside the gene matches: 6. The CDR3 DNA sequence: TGTGCCAGCAGTGAACGGGGACTAGCCCATTACGAGCAGTACTTC. It yields the protein CASSERGLAHYEQYF.

This sequence joins TRBV5-6 and TRBJ1-1; D not resolved. The CDR3 is 13 amino acids. Germline V gene data show CDR1 as SGHDT and CDR2 as YYEEEE. V lost 4 bases and J 1 base, leaving 8 bases between the germline ends. In DNA form, the CDR3 reads TGTGCCAGCAGCATGGGAGGGAACACTGAAGCTTTCTTT. As protein: CASSMGGNTEAFF.